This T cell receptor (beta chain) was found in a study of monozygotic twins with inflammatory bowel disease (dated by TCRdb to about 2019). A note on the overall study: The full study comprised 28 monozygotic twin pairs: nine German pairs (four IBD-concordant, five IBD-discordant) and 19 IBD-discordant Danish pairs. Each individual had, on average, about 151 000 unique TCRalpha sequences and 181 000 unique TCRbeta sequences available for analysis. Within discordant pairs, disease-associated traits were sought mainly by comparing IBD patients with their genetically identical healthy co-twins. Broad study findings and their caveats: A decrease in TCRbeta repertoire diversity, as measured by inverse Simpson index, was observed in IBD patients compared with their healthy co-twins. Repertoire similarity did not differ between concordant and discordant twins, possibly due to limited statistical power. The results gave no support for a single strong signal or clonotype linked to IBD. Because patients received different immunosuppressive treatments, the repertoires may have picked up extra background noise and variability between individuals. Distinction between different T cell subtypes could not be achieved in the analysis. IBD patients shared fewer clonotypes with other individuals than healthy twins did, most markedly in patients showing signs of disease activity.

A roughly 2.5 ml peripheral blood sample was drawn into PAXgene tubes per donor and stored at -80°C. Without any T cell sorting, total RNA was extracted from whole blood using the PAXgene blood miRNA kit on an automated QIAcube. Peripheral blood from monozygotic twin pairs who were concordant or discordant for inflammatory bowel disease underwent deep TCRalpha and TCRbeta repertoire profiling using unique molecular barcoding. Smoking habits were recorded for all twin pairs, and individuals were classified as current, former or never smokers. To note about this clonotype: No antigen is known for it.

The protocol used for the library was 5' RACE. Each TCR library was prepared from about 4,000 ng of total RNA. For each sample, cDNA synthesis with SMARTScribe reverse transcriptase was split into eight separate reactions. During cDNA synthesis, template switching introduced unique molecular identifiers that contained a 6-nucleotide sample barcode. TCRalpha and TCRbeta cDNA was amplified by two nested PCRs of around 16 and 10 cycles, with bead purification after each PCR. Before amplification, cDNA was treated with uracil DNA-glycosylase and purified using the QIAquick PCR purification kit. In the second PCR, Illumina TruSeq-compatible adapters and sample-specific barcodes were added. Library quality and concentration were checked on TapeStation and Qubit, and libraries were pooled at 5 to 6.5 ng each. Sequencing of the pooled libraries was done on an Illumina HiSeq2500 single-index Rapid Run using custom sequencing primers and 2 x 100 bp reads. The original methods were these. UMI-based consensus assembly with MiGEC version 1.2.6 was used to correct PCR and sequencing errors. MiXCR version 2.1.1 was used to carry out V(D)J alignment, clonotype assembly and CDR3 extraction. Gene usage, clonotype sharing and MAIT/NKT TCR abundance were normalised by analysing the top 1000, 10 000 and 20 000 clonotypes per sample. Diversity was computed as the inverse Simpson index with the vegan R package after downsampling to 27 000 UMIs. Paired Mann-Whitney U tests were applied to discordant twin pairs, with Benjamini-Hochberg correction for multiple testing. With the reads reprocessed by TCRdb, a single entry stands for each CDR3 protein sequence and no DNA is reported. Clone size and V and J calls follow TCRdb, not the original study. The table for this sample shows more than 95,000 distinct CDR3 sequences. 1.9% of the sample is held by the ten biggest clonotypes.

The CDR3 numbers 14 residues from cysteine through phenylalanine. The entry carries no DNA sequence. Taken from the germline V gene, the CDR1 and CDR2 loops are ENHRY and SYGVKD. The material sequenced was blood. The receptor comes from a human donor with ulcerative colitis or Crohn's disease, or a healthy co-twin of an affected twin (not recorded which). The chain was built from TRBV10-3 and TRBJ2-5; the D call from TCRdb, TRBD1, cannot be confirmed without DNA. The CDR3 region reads CAISATGGGETQYF.